Listed below are T cell receptor beta chains from one sample, sequenced in a study of T cell repertoires in cytomegalovirus infection. These receptors have no known antigen. TCRdb reprocessed the reads via MiXCR and lists one record per CDR3 protein. The sample shows about 700,000 distinct CDR3 sequences, roughly 33% of them seen only once. The sequences come from cultured PBMCs, collected from culture after CMV antigen stimulation. These receptors originate from a human donor in good health (CMV status not recorded). Some clones in this sample may be carry-over from other donors' samples. The CDR3 runs from the conserved cysteine through the conserved F or W. D genes are given only for firm matches. Clone size is stated in some rows and not others, as once, few, many or a class when expanded.

cdr3_aa	cdr3_nt	d_call	j_call	cdr3_length	v_call	clone_size
CASSTVSGGYEQYF	TGTGCCAGCAGCACCGTTTCGGGGGGCTACGAGCAGTACTTC	TRBD2	TRBJ2-7	14	TRBV11-2	few
CASSLRGHPGTSGEYNEQFF	TGTGCCAGCAGTTTAAGGGGACACCCGGGGACTAGCGGGGAATACAATGAGCAGTTCTTC	TRBD2	TRBJ2-1	20	TRBV27	few
CASSHPGTGMETQYF	TGTGCCAGCAGCCATCCCGGGACAGGGATGGAGACCCAGTACTTC	TRBD1	TRBJ2-5	15	TRBV6-1	NA
CASSPLGQPTGDTQYF	TGTGCCAGCAGCCCCCTTGGACAGCCCACCGGAGATACGCAGTATTTT	NA	TRBJ2-3	16	TRBV11-1	many
CASSAGLVTEAFF	TGTGCCAGCAGCGCCGGGTTAGTCACTGAAGCTTTCTTT	NA	TRBJ1-1	13	TRBV6-2/TRBV6-3	NA
CAITNIAFSTDTQYF	TGTGCCATCACTAATATAGCGTTTAGCACAGATACGCAGTATTTT	NA	TRBJ2-3	15	TRBV10-3	few
CASSLGWAGSSYEQYF	TGTGCCAGCAGCTTAGGTTGGGCAGGTTCTTCCTACGAGCAGTACTTC	NA	TRBJ2-7	16	TRBV7-2	few
CASSQGQAVTGETQYF	TGCGCCAGCAGCCAGGGACAGGCGGTAACCGGGGAGACCCAGTACTTC	TRBD1	TRBJ2-5	16	TRBV4-1	NA
CASTPPGQGVSPLHF	TGTGCCAGCACGCCACCGGGACAGGGGGTTTCACCCCTCCACTTT	TRBD1	TRBJ1-6	15	TRBV7-2	NA
CASSDLHRADTQYF	TGTGCCAGCAGTGATCTCCACCGTGCAGATACGCAGTATTTT	NA	TRBJ2-3	14	TRBV2	few
CASASPFGSGNTIYF	TGTGCCAGCGCCTCTCCTTTTGGCTCTGGAAACACCATATATTTT	NA	TRBJ1-3	15	TRBV6-6	NA
CASSQVAGELFF	TGTGCCAGCAGCCAGGTGGCCGGGGAGCTGTTTTTT	NA	TRBJ2-2	12	TRBV3-1	few
CSAPPGRHNEQFF	TGCAGTGCTCCTCCGGGGCGCCACAATGAGCAGTTCTTC	NA	TRBJ2-1	13	TRBV20-1	NA
CASSSPRGQTSSYQETQYF	TGTGCCAGCAGCTCCCCCCGGGGGCAGACTAGCTCGTACCAAGAGACCCAGTACTTC	NA	TRBJ2-5	19	TRBV11-2	NA
CASSPRGREQYF	TGTGCCAGCAGCCCCCGGGGAAGAGAGCAGTACTTC	NA	TRBJ2-7	12	TRBV11-2	few
CASSPGAAEAFF	TGTGCCAGCAGCCCGGGTGCGGCTGAAGCTTTCTTT	NA	TRBJ1-1	12	TRBV7-9	few
CASSGGQGISGTIYF	TGTGCCAGCAGCGGAGGACAGGGAATCTCTGGCACCATATATTTT	TRBD1	TRBJ1-3	15	TRBV7-6	NA
CASSLDPTGGMLSEQYF	TGTGCCAGCAGCTTAGACCCGACAGGGGGCATGTTGAGTGAGCAGTACTTC	TRBD1	TRBJ2-7	17	TRBV11-2	few
CASSQDRGWNQPQHF	TGCGCCAGCAGCCAAGACAGGGGGTGGAATCAGCCCCAGCATTTT	TRBD1	TRBJ1-5	15	TRBV4-3	few
CASSVTEANEKLFF	TGTGCCAGCAGTGTGACAGAGGCTAATGAAAAACTGTTTTTT	NA	TRBJ1-4	14	TRBV2	NA
CASSPPGGGEAFF	TGTGCCAGTAGTCCTCCGGGGGGGGGTGAAGCTTTCTTT	NA	TRBJ1-1	13	TRBV19	NA
CASSLSVPLPTYEQYF	TGTGCCAGCAGCTTATCGGTCCCCCTCCCGACCTACGAGCAGTACTTC	NA	TRBJ2-7	16	TRBV7-9	NA
CAISTTSGRALDTQYF	TGTGCCATCAGCACGACTAGCGGGAGGGCCTTAGATACGCAGTATTTT	TRBD2	TRBJ2-3	16	TRBV10-3	few
CASSLLQSNEKLFF	TGTGCCAGCAGCTTACTTCAGAGTAATGAAAAACTGTTTTTT	NA	TRBJ1-4	14	TRBV7-9	few
CSARDQSGSSYEQYF	TGCAGTGCTAGAGACCAAAGCGGGAGTTCCTACGAGCAGTACTTC	TRBD2	TRBJ2-7	15	TRBV20-1	NA
CASSYRGSGANVLTF	TGTGCCAGCAGTTATCGGGGGTCTGGGGCCAACGTCCTGACTTTC	NA	TRBJ2-6	15	TRBV6-2/TRBV6-3	few
CSPGGSSYNEQFF	TGCAGTCCTGGGGGGAGCTCCTACAATGAGCAGTTCTTC	NA	TRBJ2-1	13	TRBV20-1	NA
CASSQLQTGTEAFF	TGCGCCAGCAGCCAACTTCAGACAGGGACTGAAGCTTTCTTT	TRBD1	TRBJ1-1	14	TRBV4-1	few
CASSYMLEQFF	TGTGCCAGCAGTTACATGCTTGAGCAGTTCTTC	NA	TRBJ2-1	11	TRBV6-6	few
CASSSTSVGPYEQYF	TGTGCCAGCAGCTCAACTTCAGTAGGACCCTACGAGCAGTACTTC	NA	TRBJ2-7	15	TRBV7-9	NA
CASRGGPGELFF	TGTGCCAGCCGGGGAGGCCCCGGGGAGCTGTTTTTT	NA	TRBJ2-2	12	TRBV6-1	few
CASSTTPGAVSGNSPLHF	TGTGCCAGCAGCACTACGCCCGGTGCGGTATCGGGGAATTCACCCCTCCACTTT	NA	TRBJ1-6	18	TRBV9	NA
CASSFRGGAAGELFF	TGTGCCAGCAGCTTTCGCGGGGGGGCGGCCGGGGAGCTGTTTTTT	TRBD2	TRBJ2-2	15	TRBV7-2	few
CAWRITASYEQYF	TGTGCCTGGAGAATAACAGCCTCCTACGAGCAGTACTTC	NA	TRBJ2-7	13	TRBV30	NA
CASSLGPGQGSETQYF	TGCGCCAGCAGCTTGGGGCCGGGACAGGGAAGCGAGACCCAGTACTTC	TRBD1	TRBJ2-5	16	TRBV5-1	NA
CASSFVGGMDTEAFF	TGTGCCAGCAGTTTCGTGGGGGGCATGGACACTGAAGCTTTCTTT	NA	TRBJ1-1	15	TRBV27	NA
CASGTPEKLFF	TGTGCCAGTGGGACGCCGGAAAAACTGTTTTTT	NA	TRBJ1-4	11	TRBV6-1	NA